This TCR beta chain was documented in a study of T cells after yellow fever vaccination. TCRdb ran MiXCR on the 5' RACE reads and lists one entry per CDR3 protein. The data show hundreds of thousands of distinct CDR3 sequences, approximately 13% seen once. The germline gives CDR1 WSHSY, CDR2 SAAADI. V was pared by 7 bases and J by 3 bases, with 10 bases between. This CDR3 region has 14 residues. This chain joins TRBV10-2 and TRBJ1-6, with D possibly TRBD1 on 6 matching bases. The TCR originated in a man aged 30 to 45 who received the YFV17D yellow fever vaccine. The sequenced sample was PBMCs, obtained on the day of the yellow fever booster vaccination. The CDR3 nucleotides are TGCGCCAGCACCTCGGACAGCTATAATTCACCCCTCCACTTT. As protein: CASTSDSYNSPLHF.